This T cell receptor beta chain was identified in a study of blood T cell repertoires in COVID-19. Study details: Sites in the United States, Italy and Spain provided acute and convalescent COVID-19 samples. PBMCs, B-cell-depleted T cells, or T cells were the source of the cDNA or gDNA that made up the material.

Authors' analysis steps: Estimation of nucleated cell counts was performed using reference gene primer amplification. Clones were sequenced by immunoSEQ multiplex PCR, and TCRdb holds only the in-frame ones, with some missing. D and trimming were read from the DNA, whereas the V and J calls and clone size are those reported in that table. The sample shows roughly 150,000 clones, about 79% of them seen only once. The TCR comes from a woman aged 45-60 years with acute or convalescent COVID-19. Material: peripheral blood.

CDR3 coding DNA: TGTGCCAGCAGCGGAAAAATGGACAGGGGGCAAGAGACCCAGTACTTC. Protein product: CASSGKMDRGQETQYF. This chain uses TRBV5-4 with TRBJ2-5; 10 bases map to TRBD1. The trim removed 4 bases at V and 2 bases at J, leaving 8 bases unmatched. The CDR3 is 16 amino acids. CDR1 SGHNT and CDR2 YYREEE come from the germline V gene (reference sequence).